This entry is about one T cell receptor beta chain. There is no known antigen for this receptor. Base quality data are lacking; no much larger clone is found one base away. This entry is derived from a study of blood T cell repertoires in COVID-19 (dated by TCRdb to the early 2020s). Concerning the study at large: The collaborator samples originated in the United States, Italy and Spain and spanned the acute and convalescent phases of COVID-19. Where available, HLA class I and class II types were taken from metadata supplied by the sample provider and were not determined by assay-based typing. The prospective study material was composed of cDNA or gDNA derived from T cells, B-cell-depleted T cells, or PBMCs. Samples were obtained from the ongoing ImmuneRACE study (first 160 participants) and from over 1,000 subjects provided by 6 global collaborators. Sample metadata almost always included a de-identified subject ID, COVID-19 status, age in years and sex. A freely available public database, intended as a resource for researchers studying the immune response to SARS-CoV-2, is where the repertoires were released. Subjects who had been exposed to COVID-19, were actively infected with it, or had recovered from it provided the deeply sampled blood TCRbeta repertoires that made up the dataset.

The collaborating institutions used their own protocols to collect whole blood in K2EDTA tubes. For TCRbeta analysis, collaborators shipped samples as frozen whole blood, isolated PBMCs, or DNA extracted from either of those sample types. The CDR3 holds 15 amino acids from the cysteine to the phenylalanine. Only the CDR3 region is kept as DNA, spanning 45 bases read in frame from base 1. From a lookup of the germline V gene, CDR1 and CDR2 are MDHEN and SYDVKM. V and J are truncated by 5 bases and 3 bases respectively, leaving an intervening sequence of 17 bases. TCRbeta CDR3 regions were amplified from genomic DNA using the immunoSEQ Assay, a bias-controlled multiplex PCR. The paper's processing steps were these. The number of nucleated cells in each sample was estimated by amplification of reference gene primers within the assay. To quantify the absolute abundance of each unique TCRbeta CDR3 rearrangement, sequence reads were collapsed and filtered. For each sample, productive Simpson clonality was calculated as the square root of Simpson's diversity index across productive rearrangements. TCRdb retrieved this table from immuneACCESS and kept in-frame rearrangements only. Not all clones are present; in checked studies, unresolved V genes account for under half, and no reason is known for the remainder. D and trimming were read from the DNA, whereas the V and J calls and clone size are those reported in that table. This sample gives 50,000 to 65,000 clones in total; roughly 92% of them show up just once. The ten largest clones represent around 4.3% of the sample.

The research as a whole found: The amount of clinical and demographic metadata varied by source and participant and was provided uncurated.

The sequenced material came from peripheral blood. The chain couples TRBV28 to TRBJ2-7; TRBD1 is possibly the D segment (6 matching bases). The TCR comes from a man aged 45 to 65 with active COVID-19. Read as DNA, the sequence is TGTGCCAGCAGTACGAACCGGGACAAGAACTACGAGCAGTACTTC. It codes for CASSTNRDKNYEQYF.